The 22 T cell receptor beta chains below were found in one sample sequenced in a study of preoperative IRX-2 immunotherapy in early breast cancer (dated by TCRdb to about 2019). In light of the paper, this sample's treatment or condition label describes: preoperative locoregional IRX-2 cytokine immunotherapy. The library was made by the immunoSEQ multiplex PCR assay. As stored in TCRdb, this immuneACCESS dataset retains in-frame rearrangements with V and J assigned. A fraction of the clones does not appear; measured against another copy, unresolved V genes explain less than half of the discrepancy, and the remainder lacks a known reason. The sample includes about 42,000 clones, with about 80% observed a single time. Approximately 1.1% of the sample comes from the top ten. The source was tumor tissue, collected after IRX-2 immunotherapy. The source of these receptors is a human donor with breast cancer.

This clone was counted between two and nine times. This same CDR3 is encoded by further DNA sequences in the sample. This chain uses TRBV18 with TRBJ1-5; D might be TRBD1 (5 bases). This CDR3 region has 12 residues. Germline V gives CDR1 KGHSH, CDR2 LQKENI. Between the trimmed V and J ends, which lost 3 bases and 6 bases, there was a span of 6 bases. In DNA, the CDR3 is TGTGCCAGCTCACCGAGGGGTCAGCCCCAGCATTTT. Its protein is CASSPRGQPQHF.

The V call is TRBV28, the J call TRBJ1-4; the D is unclear. Trimming took off 1 base at V and 5 bases at J, with 8 bases between the two ends. Germline loops: CDR1 MDHEN, CDR2 SYDVKM. The CDR3 covers 14 residues. CDR3 nucleotide sequence: TGTGCCAGCAGTTTATTCGGTCTAAATGAAAAACTGTTTTTT. Its translation: CASSLFGLNEKLFF.

This chain uses TRBV11-3 with TRBJ2-6, with D perhaps matching TRBD1 (6 bases). Germline CDR1 and CDR2: SGHNT and YENEEA. This CDR3 has 16 amino acids. V lost 2 bases to trimming and J lost 0 bases, with 8 bases between them. CDR3 bases: TGTGCCAGCAGCTTACACAGGGACTCTGGGGCCAACGTCCTGACTTTC. It specifies CASSLHRDSGANVLTF.

This chain links TRBV5-1 with TRBJ2-3, with D possibly being TRBD2 (6 bases). This CDR3 is built from 15 residues. Trimming took off 0 bases at V and 2 bases at J, with 10 bases between the two ends. Germline V CDR1 and CDR2: SGHRS, YFSETQ. In nucleotides, the CDR3 is TGCGCCAGCAGCTTGGATGGCGGGGACACAGATACGCAGTATTTT. This codes for CASSLDGGDTDTQYF.

The chain is built from TRBV18 and TRBJ1-2; D unclear. In germline, CDR1 is KGHSH, CDR2 LQKENI. V was shortened by 1 base and J by 6 bases, with 15 bases between the two germline ends. CDR3 size: 15 residues. As DNA, the CDR3 is TGTGCCAGCTCACCACTTCCGAGGGAGGAGGATGGCTACACCTTC. This encodes CASSPLPREEDGYTF.

This chain connects TRBV6-7 to TRBJ2-7; D call uncertain. TRBV6-7 is an open reading frame, and its role is uncertain. This CDR3 is built from 11 residues. With 8 bases removed from V and 5 bases from J, the gap between germline ends came to 10 bases. CDR3 sequence: CASGDWNEQYF. The DNA of the CDR3 is TGTGCCAGCGGGGATTGGAACGAGCAGTACTTC.

The chain employs TRBV28 and TRBJ2-7; tentatively, D is TRBD2 (5 bases). V lost 6 bases and J lost 4, with 10 bases in between. The V gene's germline CDR1 is MDHEN and CDR2 SYDVKM. The CDR3 loop spans 12 amino acids. The CDR3 DNA reads TGTGCCAGCAGAGAGGGCTTGTACGAGCAGTACTTC. It translates to CASREGLYEQYF. The full variable domain, rest sourced from reference TRBV28 and TRBJ2-7, is DVKVTQSSRYLVKRTGEKVFLECVQDMDHENMFWYRQDPGLGLRLIYFSYDVKMKEKGDIPEGYSVSREKKERFSLILESASTNQTSMYLCASREGLYEQYFGPGTRLTVT.

The chain combines TRBV28 with TRBJ1-5; D may be TRBD1 (6 bases). Trimming cost V 5 bases and J 2 bases, with 25 bases left between them. Looked up from germline, CDR1 is MDHEN and CDR2 is SYDVKM. This CDR3 has 19 residues. The CDR3 spells CASSALYLWGREGNQPQHF. CDR3 DNA: TGTGCCAGCAGTGCGTTATACCTATGGGGGCGCGAGGGCAATCAGCCCCAGCATTTT.

The chain employs TRBV12-2 and TRBJ2-7; the DNA was not used to check the table's D call, TRBD1. TRBV12-2 constitutes a pseudogene. This CDR3 has 22 amino acids. For the CDR3, the DNA is TGTGCAAGTCGCTTAGCGCGTATAGTGTGGCAGGGTACAAGGCTAGGCTCCTACGAGCAGTACTTC. Its protein is CASRLARIVWQGTRLGSYEQYF.

The V gene is TRBV18, the J gene TRBJ2-7; 8 bases match TRBD2. V gave up 3 bases and J gave up 0 bases; unmatched junction bases: 4. Germline V gives CDR1 KGHSH, CDR2 LQKENI. There are 15 residues in the CDR3. CDR3 loop: CASSPPGGISYEQYF. The CDR3 region has the DNA TGTGCCAGCTCACCCCCGGGGGGGATCTCCTACGAGCAGTACTTC.

The rearrangement uses TRBV7-1 and TRBJ1-2; D is perhaps TRBD1 (5 bases). TRBV7-1 is known as an ORF, though its function is uncertain. CDR3 length: 15 amino acids. V lost 5 bases to trimming and J lost 2 bases, with 15 bases between them. CDR3 in DNA: TGTGCCAGCAGCCCCGGGGCGCGGAGGAACTATGGCTACACCTTC. It is translated as CASSPGARRNYGYTF.

The CDR3: CSAATGKLGYTF. The CDR3 DNA is TGCAGCGCCGCGACAGGGAAGCTTGGCTACACCTTC. The chain links TRBV29-1 to TRBJ1-2; 7 bases match TRBD1. With 7 bases clipped from V and 7 bases from J, the junction kept 9 bases outside the gene matches. The CDR3 consists of 12 residues. In germline, CDR1 is SQVTM, CDR2 ANQGSEA.

This chain joins TRBV5-1 and TRBJ2-5; D is possibly TRBD1 (6 bases). The ends were cut back, 4 bases at V and 1 base at J, with 17 bases in the middle. There are 16 residues in the CDR3. Germline assignment: CDR1 SGHRS and CDR2 YFSETQ. Written as DNA, the CDR3 is TGCGCCAGCAGCCTCCTGGGGGCGGATCCCCAAGAGACCCAGTACTTC. This encodes CASSLLGADPQETQYF. Full variable domain (outside the CDR3, taken from reference TRBV5-1 and TRBJ2-5): KAGVTQTPRYLIKTRGQQVTLSCSPISGHRSVSWYQQTPGQGLQFLFEYFSETQRNKGNFPGRFSGRQFSNSRSEMNVSTLELGDSALYLCASSLLGADPQETQYFGPGTRLLVL.

The chain is built from TRBV7-6 and TRBJ2-7; D is possibly TRBD1 (7 bases). The CDR3 length is 15 residues. With 3 bases removed from V and 7 bases from J, the gap between germline ends came to 19 bases. Germline V gives CDR1 SGHVS, CDR2 FNYEAQ. CDR3 protein: CASSLVGRGVWEQYF. DNA of the CDR3: TGTGCCAGCAGCTTGGTGGGCAGGGGGGTGTGGGAGCAGTACTTC.

The chain is built from TRBV10-1 and TRBJ2-5; D call uncertain. CDR1 and CDR2 (germline): WNHNN, SYGVQD (reference sequence). V was clipped by 8 bases and J by 5 bases, with 9 bases between them. This CDR3 is built from 11 residues. CDR3 DNA sequence: TGCGCCAGCGCTGCCGTCGAGACCCAGTACTTC. This gives the protein CASAAVETQYF.

V usage is TRBV2 and J usage is TRBJ1-3, with D unclear. V was trimmed by 1 base and J by 5 bases, leaving 9 bases between them. Germline V CDR1 and CDR2: SNHLY, FYNNEI. The CDR3 runs to 14 residues. The CDR3 DNA is TGTGCCAGCAGTGAAGTGCCAGACAGAAACACCATATATTTT. It yields the protein CASSEVPDRNTIYF.

In its sample, this clone was seen once. V usage is TRBV6-8 and J usage is TRBJ1-2, with a possible D match to TRBD1 (5 bases). This CDR3 has 13 amino acids. The V gene lost 5 bases and the J gene lost 5 bases, with 12 bases spanning the gap. The germline CDR1 and CDR2 sequences are MNHGY and SAAAGT. CDR3 nucleotides: TGTGCCAGCAGTGTGGCAGGGAAGTATGGCTACACCTTC. The encoded protein is CASSVAGKYGYTF.

The rearrangement links TRBV28 to TRBJ2-3, with TRBD2 matching 8 bases. Trimming took 3 bases from V and 1 from J; bases not matched to a gene: 0. The V gene's germline CDR1 is MDHEN and CDR2 SYDVKM. This CDR3 comprises 14 residues. This CDR3 reads CASSLGLGTDTQYF. The CDR3 DNA reads as TGTGCCAGCAGTTTGGGACTAGGCACAGATACGCAGTATTTT.

This clone was found a few times. The J gene is TRBJ1-5, the V gene TRBV6-7; D remains ambiguous. TRBV6-7 is given ORF status, its function remaining uncertain. V gave up 5 bases and J gave up 2 bases, with 13 bases separating them. This CDR3 is built from 15 residues. CDR3 nucleotides: TGTGCCAGCAGTCCCCGACCGGAGGGCAATCAGCCCCAGCATTTT. It is translated as CASSPRPEGNQPQHF.

Worth noting for this clone: At one end the junction does not follow the germline gene, possibly because of a read error. The V gene is TRBV6-8, the J gene TRBJ2-5; 10 bases fit TRBD1. Germline V lookup: CDR1 MNHGY, CDR2 SAAAGT. CDR3 size: 13 residues. The CDR3 nucleotides read TGTGCCAGCAGCCCAGGGACAGGGGAGAGCCAGTACTTC. This translates into CASSPGTGESQYF.

This clone was recorded a few times. V gene TRBV11-3 combines with J gene TRBJ1-3, with unresolved D. The CDR3 is made up of 14 amino acids. The V end lost 3 bases, the J end lost 5 bases, and 11 bases lay between the germline ends. Germline-derived CDR1 and CDR2 are SGHNT and YENEEA. CDR3 sequence reads: CASSLVFLRNTIYF. In nucleotides, the CDR3 is TGTGCCAGCAGCTTGGTCTTTTTGCGAAACACCATATATTTT.

The rearrangement uses TRBV29-1 and TRBJ2-5; TRBD2 matches 7 bases. This CDR3 comprises 15 residues. The V segment lost 7 bases and the J segment 2 bases; nucleotides outside the gene matches: 13. Germline CDR1 reads SQVTM; CDR2 reads ANQGSEA. CDR3 sequence: CSGMSVRGWQETQYF. The CDR3 DNA reads TGCAGCGGGATGAGTGTGCGGGGGTGGCAAGAGACCCAGTACTTC.